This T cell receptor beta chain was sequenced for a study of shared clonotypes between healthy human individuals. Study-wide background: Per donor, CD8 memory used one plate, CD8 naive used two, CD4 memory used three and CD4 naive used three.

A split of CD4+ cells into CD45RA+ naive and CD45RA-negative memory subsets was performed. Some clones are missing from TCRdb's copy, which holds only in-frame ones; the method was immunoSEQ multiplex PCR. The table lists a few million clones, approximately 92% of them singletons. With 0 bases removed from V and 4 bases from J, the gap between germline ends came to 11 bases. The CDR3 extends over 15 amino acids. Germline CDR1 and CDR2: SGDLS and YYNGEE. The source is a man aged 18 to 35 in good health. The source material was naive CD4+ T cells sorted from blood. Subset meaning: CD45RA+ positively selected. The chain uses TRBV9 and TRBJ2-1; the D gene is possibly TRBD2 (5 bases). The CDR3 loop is CASSVDWGAYNEQFF. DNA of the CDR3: TGTGCCAGCAGCGTAGATTGGGGAGCGTACAATGAGCAGTTCTTC.